These 5 T cell receptor beta chains were all obtained from the same sample, sequenced in a study of T cell responses to AZD1222 COVID-19 vaccine. TCRdb's table, derived via immunoSEQ multiplex PCR, lists solely in-frame clones and lacks some. The data show about 160,000 clones, about nine tenths seen once. The source was peripheral blood, collected on day 0 of AZD1222 vaccination. The receptors were sampled from an adult in good health.

The V and J genes are TRBV4-1 and TRBJ1-4; D ambiguous. Germline loops: CDR1 MGHRA, CDR2 YSYEKL. V lost 4 bases, J lost 5 bases, and 11 bases lay in between. The CDR3 loop spans 14 amino acids. The CDR3 nucleotides are TGCGCCAGCAGCCCTGGGGTGGCCAATGAAAAACTGTTTTTT. This encodes CASSPGVANEKLFF.

This clone was seen only once. The chain recombines TRBV5-1 with TRBJ2-7; 8 bases agree with TRBD1. The CDR3 length is 15 residues. The J segment lost 3 bases and the V segment lost 2 bases, leaving 7 bases of the junction unmatched. Germline V gene sequence: CDR1 SGHRS, CDR2 YFSETQ. Here the CDR3 DNA reads TGCGCCAGCAGCTTTGGACCGGGACAGGACTACGAGCAGTACTTC. As protein: CASSFGPGQDYEQYF.

The chain combines TRBV18 with TRBJ2-7; maybe TRBD2 (7 bases). The V gene's germline CDR1 is KGHSH and CDR2 LQKENI. V lost 8 bases and J lost 3, with 20 bases in between. The CDR3 sequence is 15 residues long. As DNA, the CDR3 is TGTGCCAGCGTACCTTATGGGGGGGCCAGCTACGAGCAGTACTTC. Protein product: CASVPYGGASYEQYF.

About this clone: Other DNA sequences in this sample translate to the same CDR3. The chain carries TRBV19 and TRBJ2-7, with D tentatively TRBD1 or TRBD2 (5 bases each). Germline CDR1 is LNHDA and CDR2 is SQIVND (reference sequence). Trimming shortened V by 8 bases and J by 4 bases, and 12 bases separated the two germline ends. This CDR3 is 12 amino acids long. CDR3 nucleotides: TGTGCCAGTTCCCCTGGGGGATACGAGCAGTACTTC. Translation gives CASSPGGYEQYF.

The V and J genes are TRBV2 and TRBJ2-7; a possible D gene is TRBD1 (6 bases). Germline CDR1 and CDR2: SNHLY and FYNNEI. V dropped 2 bases and J dropped 6 bases, with 20 bases sitting between them. The CDR3 consists of 16 residues. The CDR3 DNA follows: TGTGCCAGCAGTGAAAAGACAGGAGCTGCCTTTATCGAGCAGTACTTC. This codes for CASSEKTGAAFIEQYF.